The entry that follows covers one T cell receptor beta chain sequence. Its specificity is not known. This CDR3 is 11 amino acids long. Per the germline V gene, CDR1 is GTSNPN and CDR2 is SVGIG (reference sequence). Between the trimmed V and J ends, which lost 4 bases and 4 bases, there was a span of 7 bases. The record originates from a study of T-cell memory formation after mild COVID-19. Findings and limits, study-wide: Clones that got smaller from day 15 to 85 had even CD4/CD8, while clones growing later tipped toward CD4+. SARS-CoV-2 specificity was not confirmed for second-wave clones peaking on day 37.

Constant-segment primers were used for 5'RACE, and the resulting TCR alpha and TCR beta cDNA libraries carried sample barcodes and UMIs. TCRdb fed the 5' RACE reads into MiXCR, producing one record per CDR3 protein. The table records under 550,000 distinct CDR3 sequences, around a sixth of them present only once. This chain connects TRBV30 to TRBJ1-2; D might be TRBD1 (5 bases). The sequencing sample was made of PBMCs or a T cell subset sorted from them (not recorded which). The clonotype originates from an adult woman who had mild COVID-19 (a few samples of this study predate the infection). Cell type and time point are not known. The CDR3 bases are TGTGCCTGGACCCAGGGCTATGGCTACACCTTC. The encoded protein is CAWTQGYGYTF.